Here is one TCR beta chain with its context. This specimen comes from a study of blood T cell repertoires in COVID-19. Across the study: Samples came from the United States, Italy and Spain, spanning acute and convalescent COVID-19.

Here immunoSEQ multiplex PCR was the method, and the copy in TCRdb shows in-frame clones only, minus some. The table includes more than 250,000 clones, 88% detected once. This CDR3 is 14 amino acids long. Trimming took 6 bases from V and 7 from J; bases not matched to a gene: 10. Germline V gene lookup returns CDR1 MNHEY and CDR2 SVGAGI. The specimen sequenced was PBMCs or T cells enriched from blood (not recorded which). The J gene is TRBJ1-2, the V gene TRBV6-5; 8 bases map to TRBD1. The receptor was isolated from a middle-aged woman with acute COVID-19. The CDR3 loop is CASREGQGARGYTF. For the CDR3, the DNA is TGTGCCAGCAGAGAGGGGCAGGGGGCCCGTGGCTACACCTTC.